These T cell receptor beta chains were read from a single sample in a study of blood T cell repertoires in COVID-19. Some clones are missing from TCRdb's copy, which holds only in-frame ones; the method was immunoSEQ multiplex PCR. The repertoire consists of tens of thousands of clones, with over 70% occurring once and the leading ten covering approximately 17%. The sample taken for sequencing was peripheral blood. The receptors shown here come from a woman in her fifties or sixties with acute or convalescent COVID-19. Both conserved end residues are part of each CDR3. D genes are given only for firm matches. Size is stated for part of the rows, as once, few or many counts, or as a class when the clone is expanded.

J gene | D gene | clone size | V gene | CDR3 protein | CDR3 DNA
TRBJ2-7 | TRBD2 | . | TRBV9 | CASSVDGGREQYF | TGTGCCAGCAGCGTAGACGGGGGGAGGGAGCAGTACTTC
TRBJ1-4 | . | . | TRBV7-9 | CASSFGGTFRANEKLFF | TGTGCCAGCAGCTTTGGGGGGACCTTCAGGGCTAATGAAAAACTGTTTTTT
TRBJ2-1 | . | . | TRBV19 | CASSSQRARRSYNEQFF | TGTGCCAGTAGTTCGCAAAGAGCCAGGCGCTCCTACAATGAGCAGTTCTTC
TRBJ1-2 | . | . | TRBV14 | CASSLLTEANYGYTF | TGTGCCAGCAGCCTGTTGACAGAAGCTAACTATGGCTACACCTTC
TRBJ1-5 | . | . | TRBV7-8 | CASSFPGGTQSALLQHF | TGTGCCAGCAGCTTCCCGGGGGGAACTCAATCAGCCCTCCTCCAGCATTTT
TRBJ2-7 | . | . | TRBV5-4 | CASSPTGPSYEQYF | TGTGCCAGCAGCCCGACAGGACCGTCCTACGAGCAGTACTTC
TRBJ1-6 | . | . | TRBV28 | CASSFRSYNSPLHF | TGTGCCAGCAGTTTCAGGTCCTATAATTCACCCCTCCACTTT
TRBJ1-2 | . | . | TRBV12-3/TRBV12-4 | CASSSAAGYTF | TGTGCCAGCAGTTCAGCAGCTGGCTACACCTTC
TRBJ2-7 | TRBD1 | . | TRBV7-3 | CASSLTRTGASEQYF | TGTGCCAGCAGCTTAACAAGGACAGGGGCAAGCGAGCAGTACTTC
TRBJ2-1 | TRBD2 | . | TRBV19 | CASSPRVAGVSYNEQFF | TGTGCCAGTAGTCCCCGGGTAGCGGGGGTATCCTACAATGAGCAGTTCTTC
TRBJ2-1 | . | once | TRBV6-5 | CASSSNSGTEQFF | TGTGCCAGCAGTTCCAATAGCGGCACCGAGCAGTTCTTC
TRBJ1-4 | TRBD1 | . | TRBV25-1 | CASSENFRTGGANEKLFF | TGTGCCAGCAGTGAAAACTTTAGGACAGGGGGGGCTAATGAAAAACTGTTTTTT
TRBJ2-3 | TRBD1 | . | TRBV7-3 | CASRQTGTGGGTDTQYF | TGTGCCAGCAGACAGACAGGGACAGGGGGCGGGACAGATACGCAGTATTTT
TRBJ2-7 | TRBD1 | . | TRBV7-2 | CASSSRDRGYEQYF | TGTGCCAGCAGCTCCCGGGACAGGGGTTACGAGCAGTACTTC
TRBJ2-3 | TRBD1 | . | TRBV2 | CASSGQGVDTQYF | TGTGCCAGCTCGGGCCAGGGGGTAGATACGCAGTATTTT
TRBJ1-1 | . | . | TRBV9 | CASSARGVSATEAFF | TGTGCCAGCAGCGCAAGGGGCGTCTCGGCCACTGAAGCTTTCTTT
TRBJ1-1 | . | . | TRBV7-9 | CASSLNTNEAFF | TGTGCCAGCAGCTTAAATACAAATGAAGCTTTCTTT
TRBJ2-7 | TRBD1 | . | TRBV2 | CASLGQEAYEQYF | TGTGCCAGTTTGGGACAGGAAGCCTACGAGCAGTACTTC
TRBJ2-7 | TRBD1 | . | TRBV28 | CATYRGTGYGSYEQYF | TGTGCCACCTACCGCGGGACAGGGTATGGCTCCTACGAGCAGTACTTC
TRBJ2-2 | TRBD2 | once | TRBV4-2 | CASSQESSGYTGELFF | TGTGCCAGCAGCCAAGAATCTAGCGGGTACACCGGGGAGCTGTTTTTT
TRBJ2-3 | TRBD2 | . | TRBV5-1 | CASSPGLDTDTQYF | TGCGCCAGCAGCCCCGGACTAGATACAGATACGCAGTATTTT
TRBJ2-1 | TRBD2 | few | TRBV5-1 | CASLAGGSSYNEQFF | TGCGCCAGCCTAGCGGGCGGGAGCTCCTACAATGAGCAGTTCTTC
TRBJ2-7 | . | . | TRBV13 | CASSQRLRITYEQYF | TGTGCCAGCAGCCAGAGGTTGCGGATCACCTACGAGCAGTACTTC
TRBJ2-1 | TRBD2 | . | TRBV11-2 | CASSFSLAEYNEQFF | TGTGCCAGCAGCTTCTCCCTAGCGGAATACAATGAGCAGTTCTTC
TRBJ2-1 | . | . | TRBV7-6 | CASSLETRGGNEQFF | TGTGCCAGCAGCTTAGAGACTAGGGGGGGGAATGAGCAGTTCTTC
TRBJ2-5 | . | . | TRBV10-1 | CASSESPATETQYF | TGCGCCAGCAGTGAGTCGCCAGCGACAGAGACCCAGTACTTC
TRBJ1-4 | . | . | TRBV28 | CASSLSSNSALNEKLFF | TGTGCCAGCAGTCTCTCCTCTAACAGTGCCTTGAATGAAAAACTGTTTTTT
TRBJ2-1 | . | . | TRBV11-3 | CASTGDNEQFF | TGTGCCAGCACGGGGGACAATGAGCAGTTCTTC
TRBJ2-7 | TRBD2 | . | TRBV10-1 | CASTPSGGITGEQYF | TGCGCCAGCACCCCTAGCGGGGGGATAACTGGCGAGCAGTACTTC
TRBJ2-7 | TRBD2 | . | TRBV19 | CASSVSGRGIPYEQYF | TGTGCCAGTAGTGTCAGCGGGAGGGGAATCCCCTACGAGCAGTACTTC
TRBJ2-7 | . | . | TRBV5-1 | CASSPGRGDEQYF | TGCGCCAGCAGCCCGGGTAGGGGTGACGAGCAGTACTTC
TRBJ1-2 | TRBD1 | . | TRBV6-1 | CASSESRTGNHLYGYTF | TGTGCCAGCAGTGAGTCCCGGACAGGCAATCATCTCTATGGCTACACCTTC
TRBJ2-7 | . | . | TRBV4-1 | CASSQEGPVPWEQYF | TGCGCCAGCAGCCAAGAGGGGCCAGTACCTTGGGAGCAGTACTTC
TRBJ1-1 | TRBD1 | . | TRBV6-5 | CASSVTGQGNTEAFF | TGTGCCAGCAGCGTCACGGGACAGGGCAACACTGAAGCTTTCTTT
TRBJ2-5 | TRBD2 | . | TRBV5-1 | CASSLTSTETQYF | TGCGCCAGCAGCCTGACTAGCACAGAGACCCAGTACTTC
TRBJ1-2 | . | . | TRBV7-2 | CASSNWNYGYTF | TGTGCCAGCAGCAACTGGAACTATGGCTACACCTTC
TRBJ2-3 | TRBD1 | . | TRBV5-8 | CASSRQGAGGTDTQYF | TGTGCCAGCAGCCGACAGGGGGCTGGGGGCACAGATACGCAGTATTTT
TRBJ1-1 | . | . | TRBV28 | CASSLGQFEAFF | TGTGCCAGCAGTCTCGGACAGTTTGAAGCTTTCTTT
TRBJ1-4 | TRBD1 | few | TRBV5-6 | CASSFMGQREKLFF | TGTGCCAGCAGCTTTATGGGACAGCGGGAAAAACTGTTTTTT
TRBJ2-7 | TRBD2 | few | TRBV29-1 | CSVRPIGSSGGYEQYF | TGCAGCGTTCGTCCTATAGGGTCTAGCGGGGGTTACGAGCAGTACTTC
TRBJ2-7 | . | . | TRBV2 | CASRAGVGSYEQYF | TGTGCCAGCAGGGCAGGGGTAGGGTCCTACGAGCAGTACTTC
TRBJ2-2 | . | few | TRBV5-1 | CASSGTSNTGELFF | TGCGCCAGCAGCGGGACATCGAACACCGGGGAGCTGTTTTTT
TRBJ1-6 | . | . | TRBV6-5 | CASSYSTQGSNSPLHF | TGTGCCAGCAGTTACTCGACTCAGGGAAGTAATTCACCCCTCCACTTT